The T cell receptor (beta chain) described here comes from a study of blood T cell repertoires in COVID-19. Study summary: Researchers got acute and convalescent COVID-19 samples from the United States, Italy and Spain. T cells, B-cell-depleted T cells, or PBMCs supplied cDNA or gDNA.

The CDR3 extends over 16 amino acids. Trimming pared 3 bases from V and 1 base from J, leaving 12 bases between. Per germline, CDR1 LNHDA and CDR2 SQIVND (reference sequence). Methods used by the authors: Estimation of nucleated cell counts was performed using reference gene primer amplification. TCRdb's table, derived via immunoSEQ multiplex PCR, lists solely in-frame clones and lacks some. The DNA was the basis for D and trimming; V, J and clone size are from that table. The repertoire holds roughly 150,000 clones, 65% to 90% seen once, with approximately 7.1% in the top ten. The clonotype comes from a woman aged 45 to 65 in a cohort sampled during active or convalescent COVID-19. This chain links TRBV19 with TRBJ2-2; possible D gene TRBD1, 6 bases. Specimen: peripheral blood. CDR3: CASSMLPGQNTGELFF. The CDR3 DNA reads as TGTGCCAGTAGTATGCTCCCGGGACAGAACACCGGGGAGCTGTTTTTT.